Listed below are T cell receptor beta chains from one sample, sequenced in a study of human T cells and chemical hapten exposure. TCRdb re-called the RACE reads through MiXCR, storing one row per CDR3 protein. The sample contains roughly 50,000 distinct CDR3 sequences, 8.5% to 10% of which appear only once. This sample comprised whole blood, obtained in connection with sensitization to the hapten diphenylcyclopropenone (DPC). These receptors were taken from a woman in her twenties or thirties with alopecia areata. Some clones in this sample may be carry-over from other donors' samples. Each CDR3 is given with its conserved first and last residue. A D gene is named only where the DNA matches it firmly. The size of a clone is reported for some rows only, either as once, few or many, or as a class for expanded clones.

CDR3 DNA	CDR3 protein	D gene	J gene	clone size	V gene
TGTGCCAGTTCCGGGACACGGAGAGAAAAACTGTTTTTT	CASSGTRREKLFF	-	TRBJ1-4	few	TRBV28
TGCAGCGTTGAGGCTGGGACAAGAAGCACAGATACGCAGTATTTT	CSVEAGTRSTDTQYF	-	TRBJ2-3	many	TRBV29-1
TGCAGTGCTAGAGGGTCGACAGGTGGGCAATACGAGCAGTACTTC	CSARGSTGGQYEQYF	-	TRBJ2-7	few	TRBV20-1
TGCAGTGCTGTTACAGGGGAAGGGAGCAATCAGCCCCAGCATTTT	CSAVTGEGSNQPQHF	TRBD1	TRBJ1-5	medium-sized	TRBV20-1
TGCAGCGTTGGGTCGAACCAGGGAGTCTACGAGCAGTACTTC	CSVGSNQGVYEQYF	-	TRBJ2-7	-	TRBV29-1
TGTGCCAGCAGCTTCCTAGCGGGGGGCCGGAGCTACGAGCAGTACTTC	CASSFLAGGRSYEQYF	TRBD2	TRBJ2-7	many	TRBV13
TGTGCCAGCAGCGTAGAGGCTAGCCCCACCGGGGAGCTGTTTTTT	CASSVEASPTGELFF	-	TRBJ2-2	-	TRBV9
TGTGCCAGCAGCCCCGACGGAACTAACTATGGCTACACCTTC	CASSPDGTNYGYTF	-	TRBJ1-2	few	TRBV7-3
TGTGCCAGCCGGACAGACAATCAGCCCCAGCATTTT	CASRTDNQPQHF	-	TRBJ1-5	many	TRBV2
TGTGCCAGCAGTTCGAAACTAGGGCCCGAGGATACGCAGTATTTT	CASSSKLGPEDTQYF	-	TRBJ2-3	few	TRBV12-3/TRBV12-4
TGTGCCAGCAGCTTTCGTGCGGGGGCTAGCGGGGAGCTGTTTTTT	CASSFRAGASGELFF	-	TRBJ2-2	-	TRBV7-2
TGTGCCGGCGGCAGGCTGAACACTGAAGCTTTCTTT	CAGGRLNTEAFF	-	TRBJ1-1	few	TRBV30
TGCGCCAGCAGCCCTGGACAGGGGTTATCACCCCTCCACTTT	CASSPGQGLSPLHF	TRBD1	TRBJ1-6	-	TRBV5-1
TGTGCCAGCACTCCGATCGTAGGACAACTGAACACTGAAGCTTTCTTT	CASTPIVGQLNTEAFF	-	TRBJ1-1	-	TRBV6-5
TGCGCCAGCGAAGGGGGTGAGGGGGAAGATGGCTACACCTTC	CASEGGEGEDGYTF	-	TRBJ1-2	-	TRBV5-1
TGCAGTGCTAGAGATCAGGGCAGATTCACTGAAGCTTTCTTT	CSARDQGRFTEAFF	-	TRBJ1-1	medium-sized	TRBV20-1